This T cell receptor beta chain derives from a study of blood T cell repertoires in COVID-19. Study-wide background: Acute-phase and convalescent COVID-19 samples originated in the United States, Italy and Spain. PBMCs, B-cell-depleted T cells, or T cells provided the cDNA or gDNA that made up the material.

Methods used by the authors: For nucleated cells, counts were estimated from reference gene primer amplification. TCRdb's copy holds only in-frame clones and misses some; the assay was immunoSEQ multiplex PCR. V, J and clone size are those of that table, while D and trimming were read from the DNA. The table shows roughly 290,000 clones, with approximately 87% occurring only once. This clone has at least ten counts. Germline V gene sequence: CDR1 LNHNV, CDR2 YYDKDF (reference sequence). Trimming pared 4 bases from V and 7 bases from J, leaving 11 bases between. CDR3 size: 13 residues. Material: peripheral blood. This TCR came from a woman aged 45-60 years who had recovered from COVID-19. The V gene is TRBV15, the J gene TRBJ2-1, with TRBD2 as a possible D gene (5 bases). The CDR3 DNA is TGTGCCACCAGCACGTCGGGGTGGAATGAGCAGTTCTTC. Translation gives CATSTSGWNEQFF.